The subject of this entry is one T cell receptor beta chain. This sample stems from a study of CD8+ T cells in alopecia areata. Treatment noted: oral pan-JAK inhibitor, 5-10 mg twice daily. Germline CDR1 reads GTSNPN; CDR2 reads SVGIG (reference sequence). Trimming cost V 0 bases and J 0 bases, with 12 bases left between them. This CDR3 comprises 16 residues. Once RNA had been extracted, it was reverse transcribed into cDNA to act as the sequencing template. Sequencing was performed with immunoSEQ multiplex PCR; in TCRdb, only in-frame clones are kept and a portion is missing. The sample records about 64,000 clones, roughly 50% being singletons.

The starting material was CD8+ T cells sorted from blood, obtained at roughly week 36, from a patient treated with tofacitinib. V usage is TRBV30 and J usage is TRBJ1-3; D unclear. This TCR was sampled from a human donor with alopecia areata. DNA for the CDR3: TGTGCCTGGAGTGTCCTGGACCGCCGCTCTGGAAACACCATATATTTT. Amino acid sequence: CAWSVLDRRSGNTIYF.